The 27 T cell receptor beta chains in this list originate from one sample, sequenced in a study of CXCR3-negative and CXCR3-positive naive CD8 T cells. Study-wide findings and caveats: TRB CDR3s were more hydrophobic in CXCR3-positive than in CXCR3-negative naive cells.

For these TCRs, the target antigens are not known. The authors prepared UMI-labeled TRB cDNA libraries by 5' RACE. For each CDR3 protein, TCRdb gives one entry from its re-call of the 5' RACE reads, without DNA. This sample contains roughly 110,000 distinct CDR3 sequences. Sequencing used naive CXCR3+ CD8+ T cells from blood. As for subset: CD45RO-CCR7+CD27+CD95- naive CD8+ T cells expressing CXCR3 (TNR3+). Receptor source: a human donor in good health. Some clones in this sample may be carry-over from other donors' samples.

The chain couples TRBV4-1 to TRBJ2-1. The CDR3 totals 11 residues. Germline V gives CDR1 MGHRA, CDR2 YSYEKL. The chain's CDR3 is CASSQATDQVF.

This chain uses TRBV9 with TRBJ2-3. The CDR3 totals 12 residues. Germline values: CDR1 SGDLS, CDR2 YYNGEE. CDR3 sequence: CASRGSTDTQYF.

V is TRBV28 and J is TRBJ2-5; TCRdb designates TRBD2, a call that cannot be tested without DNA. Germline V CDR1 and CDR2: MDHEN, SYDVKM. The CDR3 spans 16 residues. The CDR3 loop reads CASSLEGFLGWGTQYF. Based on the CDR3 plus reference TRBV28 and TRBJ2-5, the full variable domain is DVKVTQSSRYLVKRTGEKVFLECVQDMDHENMFWYRQDPGLGLRLIYFSYDVKMKEKGDIPEGYSVSREKKERFSLILESASTNQTSMYLCASSLEGFLGWGTQYFGPGTRLLVL.

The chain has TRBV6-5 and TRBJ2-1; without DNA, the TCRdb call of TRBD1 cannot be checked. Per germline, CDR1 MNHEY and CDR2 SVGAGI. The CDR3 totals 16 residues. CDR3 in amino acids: CASSYLTGTAYNEQFF.

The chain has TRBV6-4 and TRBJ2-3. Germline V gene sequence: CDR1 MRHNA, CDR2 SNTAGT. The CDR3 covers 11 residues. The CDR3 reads CASENTDTQYF.

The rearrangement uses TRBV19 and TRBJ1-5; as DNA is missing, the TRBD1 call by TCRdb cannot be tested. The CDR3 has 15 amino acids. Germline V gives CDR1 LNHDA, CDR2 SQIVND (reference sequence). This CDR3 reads CASQGVTRGNQPQHF.

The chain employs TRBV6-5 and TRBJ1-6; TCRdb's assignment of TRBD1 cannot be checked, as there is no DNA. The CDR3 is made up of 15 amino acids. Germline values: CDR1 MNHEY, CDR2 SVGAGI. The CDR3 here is CASRIGTGNGSPLHF.

The CDR3 sequence is CATSVLANNEQFF. This sequence joins TRBV24-1 and TRBJ2-1; TCRdb reports TRBD2, a call that lacks DNA to check it against. Germline lookup yields CDR1 KGHDR and CDR2 SFDVKD. The CDR3 covers 13 residues.

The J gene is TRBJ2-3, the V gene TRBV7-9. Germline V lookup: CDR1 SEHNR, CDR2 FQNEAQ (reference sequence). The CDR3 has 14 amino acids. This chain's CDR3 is CASSNLLGPDTQYF.

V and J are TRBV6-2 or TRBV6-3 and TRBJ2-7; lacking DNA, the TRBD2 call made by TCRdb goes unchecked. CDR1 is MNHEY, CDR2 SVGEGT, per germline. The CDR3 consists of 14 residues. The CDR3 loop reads CASSPFGGAYEQYF.

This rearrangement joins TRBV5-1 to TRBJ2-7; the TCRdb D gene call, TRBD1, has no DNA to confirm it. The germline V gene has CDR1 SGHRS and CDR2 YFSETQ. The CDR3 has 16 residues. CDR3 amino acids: CASSLVPTGNYYEQYF.

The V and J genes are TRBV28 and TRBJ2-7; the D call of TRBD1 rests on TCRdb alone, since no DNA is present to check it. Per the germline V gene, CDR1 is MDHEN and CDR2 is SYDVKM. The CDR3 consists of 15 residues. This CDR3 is CASSPLQGSGYEQYF. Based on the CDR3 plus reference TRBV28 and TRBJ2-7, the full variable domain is DVKVTQSSRYLVKRTGEKVFLECVQDMDHENMFWYRQDPGLGLRLIYFSYDVKMKEKGDIPEGYSVSREKKERFSLILESASTNQTSMYLCASSPLQGSGYEQYFGPGTRLTVT.

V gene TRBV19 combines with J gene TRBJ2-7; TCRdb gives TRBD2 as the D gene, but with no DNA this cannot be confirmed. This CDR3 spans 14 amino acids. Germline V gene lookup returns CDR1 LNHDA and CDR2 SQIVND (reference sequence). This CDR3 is CASSWTSEDYEQYF.

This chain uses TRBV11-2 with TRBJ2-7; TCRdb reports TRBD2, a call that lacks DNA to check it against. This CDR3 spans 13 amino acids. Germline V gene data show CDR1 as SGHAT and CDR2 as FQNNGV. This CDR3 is CASSWRLAYEQYF.

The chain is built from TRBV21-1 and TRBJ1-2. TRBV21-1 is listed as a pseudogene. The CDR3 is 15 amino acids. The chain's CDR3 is CASSKAGYWGDGYTF.

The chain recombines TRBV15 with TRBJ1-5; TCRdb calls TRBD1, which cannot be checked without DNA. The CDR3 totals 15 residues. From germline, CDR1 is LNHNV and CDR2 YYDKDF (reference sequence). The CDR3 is CATRTGTGGNQPQHF.

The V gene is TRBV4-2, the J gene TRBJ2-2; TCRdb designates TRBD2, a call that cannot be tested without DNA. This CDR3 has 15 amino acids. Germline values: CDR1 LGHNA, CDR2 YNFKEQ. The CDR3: CASSGGTSDTGELFF.

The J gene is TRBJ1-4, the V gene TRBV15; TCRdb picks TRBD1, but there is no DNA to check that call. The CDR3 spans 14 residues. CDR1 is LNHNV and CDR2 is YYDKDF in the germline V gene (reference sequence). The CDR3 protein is CATSRYRGLEKLFF.

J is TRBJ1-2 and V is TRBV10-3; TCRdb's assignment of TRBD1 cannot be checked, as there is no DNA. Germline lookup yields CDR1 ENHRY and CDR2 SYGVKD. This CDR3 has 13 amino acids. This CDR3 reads CAINGGGNYGYTF.

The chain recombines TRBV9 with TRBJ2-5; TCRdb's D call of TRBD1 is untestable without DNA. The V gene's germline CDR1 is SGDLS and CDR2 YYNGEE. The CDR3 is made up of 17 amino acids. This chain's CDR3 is CASSYNPGQGEGETQYF.

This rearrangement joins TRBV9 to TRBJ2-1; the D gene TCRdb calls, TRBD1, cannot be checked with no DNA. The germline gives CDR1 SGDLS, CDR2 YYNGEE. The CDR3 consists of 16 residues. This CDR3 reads CASSPIGDRNYNEQFF.

The CDR3 reads CASSAGAGRYNEQFF. The V and J genes are TRBV9 and TRBJ2-1; no DNA is available, so the TRBD1 call from TCRdb remains unchecked. The CDR3 is 15 residues long. Germline CDR1 reads SGDLS; CDR2 reads YYNGEE.

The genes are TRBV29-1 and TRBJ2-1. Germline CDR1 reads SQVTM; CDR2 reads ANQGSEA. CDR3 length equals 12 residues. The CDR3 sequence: CSADGNYNEQFF.

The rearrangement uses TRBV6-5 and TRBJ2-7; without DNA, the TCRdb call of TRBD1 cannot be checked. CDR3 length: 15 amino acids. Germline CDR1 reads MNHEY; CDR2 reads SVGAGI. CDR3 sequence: CASRPRAGTAYEQYF.

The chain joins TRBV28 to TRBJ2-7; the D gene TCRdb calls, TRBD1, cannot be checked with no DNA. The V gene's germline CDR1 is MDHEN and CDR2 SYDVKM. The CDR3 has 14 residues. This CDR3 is CASSSVTGLHEQYF.

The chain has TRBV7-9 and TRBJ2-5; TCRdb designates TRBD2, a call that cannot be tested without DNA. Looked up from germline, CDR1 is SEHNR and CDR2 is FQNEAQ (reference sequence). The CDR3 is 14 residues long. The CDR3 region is CASSLTPPGVSQYF. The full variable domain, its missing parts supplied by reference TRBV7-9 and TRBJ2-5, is DTGVSQNPRHKITKRGQNVTFRCDPISEHNRLYWYRQTLGQGPEFLTYFQNEAQLEKSRLLSDRFSAERPKGSFSTLEIQRTEQGDSAMYLCASSLTPPGVSQYFGPGTRLLVL.

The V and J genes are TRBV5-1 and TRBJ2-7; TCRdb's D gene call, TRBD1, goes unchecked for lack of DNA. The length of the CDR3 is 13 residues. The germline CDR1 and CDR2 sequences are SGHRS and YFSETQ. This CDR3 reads CASRPGQLYEQYF.